The sequence of this T cell receptor beta chain was determined in a study of OX40 agonist ivuxolimab in advanced cancers. Study-wide results and caveats: At 0.1-3.0 mg/kg, partial responders had clonal expansion among the lowest observed.

There are 14 residues in the CDR3. Trimming left V 1 base short and J 4 bases short, with 8 bases between. Germline V CDR1 and CDR2: MDHEN, SYDVKM. Repertoires were generated with immunoSEQ multiplex PCR, while TCRdb's copy carries only in-frame clones and drops some. Of around 63,000 clones in the sample, over 75% were seen once. A remark on this clone: The antigen remains unidentified.

Autoimmune disease history or systemic immunosuppression led to patients being barred. Blood draws occurred at baseline, cycle 4 day 1, and cycle 7 day 1. The sequenced sample was CD4+ or CD8+ T cells sorted from blood, obtained in a trial of the OX40 agonist ivuxolimab. The TCR was taken from an adult with an advanced solid tumor such as melanoma, head and neck, liver or kidney cancer. This chain links TRBV28 with TRBJ2-1; D unresolved. The CDR3 coding sequence is TGTGCCAGCAGTTTATTTGGACGTTACAATGAGCAGTTCTTC. Protein sequence: CASSLFGRYNEQFF.